The rows below give T cell receptor beta chains drawn from one sample of a study of blood T cell repertoires in COVID-19. TCRdb's table, derived via immunoSEQ multiplex PCR, lists solely in-frame clones and lacks some. This table has roughly 46,000 clones, under 85% appearing once. The sample consisted of peripheral blood. These receptors were taken from a man aged 55 to 70 with acute or convalescent COVID-19. Each CDR3 is given with its conserved first and last residue.

v_gene	j_gene	CDR3aa
TRBV3-1/TRBV3-2	TRBJ2-7	CASSQRSGGASYEQYF
TRBV11-2	TRBJ1-5	CASSLYHNSNQPQHF
TRBV27	TRBJ2-3	CASSFLGQGAYTQYF
TRBV19	TRBJ1-5	CASSMTGGLGNQPQHF
TRBV5-1	TRBJ1-3	CASSLAGTPGNTIYF
TRBV19	TRBJ1-5	CASRTGGKLNQPQHF
TRBV5-8	TRBJ2-3	CASSLGTVTDTQYF
TRBV25-1	TRBJ2-1	CASSEVGQLYNEQFF
TRBV19	TRBJ1-5	CASSYGQDSNQPQHF
TRBV19	TRBJ1-6	CASSDRFGSNSPLHF
TRBV29-1	TRBJ1-1	CSVASTEAFF
TRBV10-3	TRBJ1-5	CAISEGVSNQPQHF
TRBV5-4	TRBJ2-5	CASSAGNTQYF
TRBV7-9	TRBJ2-3	CASSYGQGTDTQYF
TRBV7-2	TRBJ1-1	CASSRKRDTEAFF
TRBV24-1	TRBJ1-2	CATSAGGNGYTF
TRBV29-1	TRBJ1-3	CSVPDSSGNTIYF
TRBV9	TRBJ2-3	CASSPTGHFTDTQYF
TRBV6-5	TRBJ1-1	CASTSHTSNTEAFF
TRBV9	TRBJ1-3	CASSVRVSGNTIYF